The sequence of this T cell receptor (beta chain) was determined in a study of cytomegalovirus exposure and HLA in healthy donors. Study-wide background: Most genotyped donors, 65% to 85% of more than 300, had Caucasian-associated genetic ancestry. Findings and limits, study-wide: A link between a missense DCLRE1C variant and TCR beta V- and J-gene trimming emerged from a later analysis. Segments of the TCR beta V type were, in most cases, productive about 90% or about 30% of the time in an earlier analysis. In a later analysis, HLA-associated TCR beta chains were more clonally expanded than equally common others.

This clone showed up just a few times. Its cognate antigen is unknown. The PCR employed 60 Vbeta primers together with 13 Jbeta primers. Data came from immunoSEQ multiplex PCR; TCRdb stores just in-frame clones and leaves some out. The data hold fewer than 180,000 clones, with 63% observed a single time. The CDR3 is 16 residues long. CDR1 is SGHDT and CDR2 is YYEEEE in the germline V gene. The V gene end was trimmed by 4 bases and the J gene end by 4 bases; junction bases not matched to a gene: 10. The chain couples TRBV5-6 to TRBJ1-1; the match to TRBD1 covers 10 bases. Sequencing was carried out using PBMCs. This TCR was recovered from a woman aged 55-69 years in good health and CMV-seropositive. The CDR3 coding sequence is TGTGCCAGCAGCCTCCTGGACAGGGGGAGGGCCACTGAAGCTTTCTTT. As protein: CASSLLDRGRATEAFF.